The next 17 T cell receptor beta chains were all read from a single sample in a study of blood T cell repertoires in COVID-19. Data came from immunoSEQ multiplex PCR; TCRdb stores just in-frame clones and leaves some out. Altogether roughly 240,000 clones are present, around 89% being singletons, with the ten largest covering 2% to 2.5%. The sequenced sample consisted of PBMCs or T cells enriched from blood (not recorded which). These receptor sequences come from a woman between 40 and 50 years old with acute COVID-19.

The chain is built from TRBV11-3 and TRBJ2-1, with TRBD2 as a possible D gene (5 bases). The CDR3 extends over 14 amino acids. Trimming took off 4 bases at V and 9 bases at J, with 16 bases between the two ends. Germline V gene lookup returns CDR1 SGHNT and CDR2 YENEEA. The CDR3 sequence is CASSSILVSAEQFF. The CDR3, as DNA: TGTGCCAGCAGCTCGATACTAGTTTCGGCTGAGCAGTTCTTC.

The rearrangement joins TRBV3-1 (or the pseudogene TRBV3-2) to TRBJ1-4; 8 bases are shared with TRBD1. This CDR3 is 15 amino acids long. The junction had 3 bases not matched to a gene; V was cut back by 1 base and J by 5 bases. Germline assignment: CDR1 LGHDT and CDR2 YNNKEL (reference sequence). CDR3 DNA: TGTGCCAGCAGCCAAGGAACAGGGGGAAATGAAAAACTGTTTTTT. It encodes CASSQGTGGNEKLFF.

The CDR3 region is CASSPRPGGTDTQYF. CDR3 nucleotides: TGTGCCAGCAGCCCCCGTCCGGGGGGGACAGATACGCAGTATTTT. The gene calls are TRBV6-2 or TRBV6-3 and TRBJ2-3; 8 bases match TRBD2. Germline V gene sequence: CDR1 MNHEY, CDR2 SVGEGT. V was pared by 6 bases and J by 3 bases, with 8 bases of the junction left unmatched. The CDR3 has 15 residues.

The chain links TRBV12-5 to TRBJ1-6; D not resolved. Looked up from germline, CDR1 is LGHNT and CDR2 is FRNRAP. V was shortened by 1 base and J by 6 bases, with 4 bases between the two germline ends. The CDR3 has 13 residues. The CDR3 protein is CASGLALNSPLHF. Here the CDR3 DNA reads TGTGCTAGTGGTTTGGCCCTTAATTCACCCCTCCACTTT. The full variable domain, completed using reference TRBV12-5 and TRBJ1-6, is DARVTQTPRHKVTEMGQEVTMRCQPILGHNTVFWYRQTMMQGLELLAYFRNRAPLDDSGMPKDRFSAEMPDATLATLKIQPSEPRDSAVYFCASGLALNSPLHFGNGTRLTVT.

This chain joins TRBV5-1 and TRBJ1-6, with 8 bases fitting TRBD1. Germline V CDR1 and CDR2: SGHRS, YFSETQ. The CDR3 has 14 amino acids. The V gene end was trimmed by 7 bases and the J gene end by 5 bases; junction bases not matched to a gene: 5. CDR3 sequence reads: CASSRTGNNSPLHF. The CDR3 coding sequence is TGCGCCAGCTCAAGGACAGGGAATAATTCACCCCTCCACTTT.

This clone was detected only once. The V call is TRBV9, the J call TRBJ1-3; D ambiguous. Germline V gene lookup returns CDR1 SGDLS and CDR2 YYNGEE. The CDR3 is 15 residues long. The V gene lost 4 bases and the J gene lost 4 bases, with 15 bases spanning the gap. CDR3 in amino acids: CASSPSRGGGNTIYF. DNA of the CDR3: TGTGCCAGCAGCCCGAGCCGGGGAGGAGGAAACACCATATATTTT. Based on the CDR3 plus reference TRBV9 and TRBJ1-3, the full variable domain is DSGVTQTPKHLITATGQRVTLRCSPRSGDLSVYWYQQSLDQGLQFLIQYYNGEERAKGNILERFSAQQFPDLHSELNLSSLELGDSALYFCASSPSRGGGNTIYFGEGSWLTVV.

V is TRBV7-2 and J is TRBJ1-5, with 9 positions matching TRBD1. CDR1 is SGHTA and CDR2 is FQGNSA in the germline V gene. This CDR3 comprises 15 residues. Unmatched junction bases numbered 6, after V lost 2 bases and J lost 7 bases. CDR3 in DNA: TGTGCCAGCAGCTTACCGGGACAGGGAGGGCAGCCCCAGCATTTT. This gives the protein CASSLPGQGGQPQHF.

The gene calls are TRBV5-1 and TRBJ2-4; 8 bases map to TRBD2. Germline values: CDR1 SGHRS, CDR2 YFSETQ. The J segment lost 7 bases and the V segment lost 2 bases, leaving 11 bases of the junction unmatched. The CDR3 sequence is 16 residues long. CDR3 loop: CASSFVSREAGNIQYF. The CDR3 DNA follows: TGCGCCAGCAGCTTTGTCTCGCGGGAGGCCGGGAACATTCAGTACTTC.

As DNA, the CDR3 is TGTGCCAGCAGCTTGGCCGGGGGACTCATAGCTTTCTTT. Protein sequence: CASSLAGGLIAFF. The chain uses TRBV5-5 and TRBJ1-1, with a weak D call TRBD1 (5 bases). This CDR3 is built from 13 residues. Trimming took 0 bases from V and 10 from J, leaving 13 bases between them. Germline values: CDR1 SGHKS, CDR2 YYEKEE (reference sequence).

V is TRBV7-8 and J is TRBJ2-1, with 12 bases that match TRBD2. Losses at the gene ends were 1 base for V and 15 bases for J; bases not matched to a gene: 13. The CDR3 totals 16 residues. Germline-derived CDR1 and CDR2 are SGHVS and FQNEAQ. The CDR3 loop reads CASSLVASGRGIVVFF. The CDR3 DNA is TGTGCCAGCAGCTTAGTGGCTAGCGGGAGGGGGATCGTCGTGTTCTTC.

In this sample, this clone turned up a few times. The chain recombines TRBV11-2 with TRBJ2-6; no firm D call. Germline loops: CDR1 SGHAT, CDR2 FQNNGV. Between the trimmed V and J ends, which lost 7 bases and 4 bases, there was a span of 20 bases. The CDR3 sequence is 17 residues long. CDR3 DNA: TGTGCCAGCAACCGAGAGGCGGCCCTCTCAGGGGCCAACGTCCTGACTTTC. Translating gives CASNREAALSGANVLTF.

This sequence joins TRBV4-3 and TRBJ2-5, with TRBD1 matching 9 bases. The ends lost 4 bases at V and 5 bases at J; junction bases unmatched: 14. Germline-derived CDR1 and CDR2 are LGHNA and YSLEER. The CDR3 contains 17 residues. This chain's CDR3 is CASSREIRDRAGETQYF. The CDR3 DNA reads TGCGCCAGCAGCCGAGAGATCCGGGACAGGGCTGGCGAGACCCAGTACTTC.

The chain has TRBV4-2 and TRBJ1-5; TRBD1 might be the D (6 bases). With 0 bases removed from V and 3 bases from J, the gap between germline ends came to 15 bases. The germline V gene encodes CDR1 LGHNA and CDR2 YNFKEQ. This CDR3 is 17 amino acids long. The CDR3 region is CASSQEMGALPNQPQHF. The CDR3 DNA reads TGTGCCAGCAGCCAAGAGATGGGGGCCCTTCCCAATCAGCCCCAGCATTTT.

This chain joins TRBV2 and TRBJ1-2, with TRBD1 matching 10 bases. The CDR3 has 16 residues. The J segment lost 7 bases and the V segment lost 0 bases, leaving 8 bases of the junction unmatched. Germline V CDR1 and CDR2: SNHLY, FYNNEI. CDR3 sequence: CASSEALRDRGTGYTF. CDR3 DNA: TGTGCCAGCAGTGAAGCGCTTCGGGACAGGGGAACTGGCTACACCTTC.

This chain connects TRBV2 to TRBJ2-3, with a possible D match to TRBD1 (6 bases). The CDR3 has 15 amino acids. V lost 11 bases and J lost 3, with 21 bases in between. The V gene's germline CDR1 is SNHLY and CDR2 FYNNEI. CDR3 amino acids: CAGLRERTVTDTQYF. CDR3 coding DNA: TGTGCCGGCCTGAGGGAAAGGACAGTGACAGATACGCAGTATTTT.

This CDR3 reads CASSPGTSGRGGNIQYF. The CDR3, as DNA: TGTGCCAGCAGCCCCGGGACTAGCGGGAGGGGGGGAAACATTCAGTACTTC. The chain is built from TRBV9 and TRBJ2-4, with 16 bases aligning to TRBD2. The CDR3 length is 17 residues. Germline CDR1 SGDLS, CDR2 YYNGEE. With V trimmed by 4 bases and J by 6 bases, 7 bases remained unmatched.

The chain couples TRBV7-2 to TRBJ1-4; the D gene is possibly TRBD1 (5 bases). Deletions cut 3 bases from V and 10 bases from J, with 21 bases between. The CDR3 extends over 16 amino acids. From germline, CDR1 is SGHTA and CDR2 FQGNSA. CDR3 in amino acids: CASSLMIGGTIRKLFF. The CDR3 nucleotides read TGTGCCAGCAGCTTGATGATCGGGGGAACGATCCGAAAACTGTTTTTT.